This T cell receptor (beta chain) comes out of a study of blood T cell repertoires in COVID-19. Assay: immunoSEQ multiplex PCR; the TCRdb copy retains only in-frame clones and omits some. The sample yields about 200,000 clones, almost 90% seen once. This sequence originates from a man between 18 and 29 years old with active or convalescent COVID-19. The sequenced sample was peripheral blood.

The CDR3, as DNA: TGTGCCAGCAGTTCCCAGAGGACAGGGAGGTATGGCTACACCTTC. Protein product: CASSSQRTGRYGYTF. The gene calls are TRBV27 and TRBJ1-2; 8 bases map to TRBD1. Trimming removed 4 bases from V and 5 bases from J; junction bases left unmatched: 9. This CDR3 is built from 15 residues. The germline V gene has CDR1 MNHEY and CDR2 SMNVEV (reference sequence).